This entry lists 18 T cell receptor beta chains sequenced from one sample in a study of blood T cell repertoires in COVID-19. Clones were sequenced by immunoSEQ multiplex PCR, and TCRdb holds only the in-frame ones, with some missing. The data hold about 130,000 clones, with around 87% observed a single time. The specimen was peripheral blood. The source of these receptors is a woman aged 55-70 years with acute or convalescent COVID-19.

V is TRBV29-1 and J is TRBJ1-2; 7 nucleotides align to TRBD1. CDR1 is SQVTM and CDR2 is ANQGSEA in the germline V gene. The length of the CDR3 is 13 residues. Trimming took 4 bases from V and 3 from J; bases not matched to a gene: 5. DNA for the CDR3: TGCAGCGTTGTGTCAGGGGGGTACTATGGCTACACCTTC. It is translated as CSVVSGGYYGYTF.

The chain has TRBV12-3 or TRBV12-4 and TRBJ2-1; no firm D call. The V gene lost 7 bases and the J gene lost 9 bases, with 10 bases spanning the gap. The CDR3 is 11 residues long. In DNA form, the CDR3 reads TGTGCCAGCACTATCTCGGGTGAGCAGTTCTTC. Translating it yields CASTISGEQFF.

This chain joins TRBV7-8 and TRBJ1-5; a possible D gene is TRBD1 (5 bases). V was cut by 1 base and J by 7 bases, with 14 bases left in between. The CDR3 loop spans 15 amino acids. Germline V gene lookup returns CDR1 SGHVS and CDR2 FQNEAQ. The CDR3 protein is CASSLGGGSWQPQHF. The CDR3 DNA sequence: TGTGCCAGCAGCTTAGGCGGGGGAAGTTGGCAGCCCCAGCATTTT.

The chain uses TRBV11-3 and TRBJ2-5; D ambiguous. Germline loops: CDR1 SGHNT, CDR2 YENEEA. The CDR3 sequence is 13 residues long. V lost 0 bases and J lost 4, with 6 bases in between. The CDR3 sequence is CASSLEARETQYF. CDR3 DNA: TGTGCCAGCAGCTTAGAAGCGCGAGAGACCCAGTACTTC.

V and J are TRBV30 and TRBJ1-5; the D gene is possibly TRBD1 (6 bases). The germline V gene encodes CDR1 GTSNPN and CDR2 SVGIG (reference sequence). Trimming pared 5 bases from V and 1 base from J, leaving 9 bases between. This CDR3 is built from 13 residues. Here the CDR3 DNA reads TGTGCCTGGGCCGGACAGAGCAATCAGCCCCAGCATTTT. It encodes CAWAGQSNQPQHF.

The chain recombines TRBV3-1 (or the pseudogene TRBV3-2) with TRBJ2-6; 9 bases are shared with TRBD2. The trim removed 6 bases at V and 0 bases at J, leaving 6 bases unmatched. This CDR3 spans 17 amino acids. Per the germline V gene, CDR1 is LGHDT and CDR2 is YNNKEL (reference sequence). CDR3 DNA: TGTGCCAGCAGTCAGGGACTAGCTGGCTCTGGGGCCAACGTCCTGACTTTC. Translated, it gives CASSQGLAGSGANVLTF.

This sequence joins TRBV2 and TRBJ2-2; a weak D match, TRBD1 (6 bases). CDR1 and CDR2 from the germline V gene are SNHLY and FYNNEI. The length of the CDR3 is 14 residues. V gave up 7 bases and J gave up 6 bases, with 15 bases separating them. CDR3 DNA: TGTGCCAGCAAACGTCCCACAGGGTCCGGGGAGCTGTTTTTT. It yields the protein CASKRPTGSGELFF.

This rearrangement joins TRBV6-5 to TRBJ2-5; 9 nucleotides agree with TRBD2. V lost 6 bases to trimming and J lost 2 bases; unmatched junction nucleotides: 1. CDR1 is MNHEY, CDR2 SVGAGI, per germline. This CDR3 comprises 13 residues. The CDR3 DNA sequence: TGTGCCAGCAGGACTAGCGGTCAAGAGACCCAGTACTTC. Its translation: CASRTSGQETQYF.

The chain recombines TRBV10-3 with TRBJ2-2; 8 bases match TRBD1. Germline assignment: CDR1 ENHRY and CDR2 SYGVKD. This CDR3 comprises 14 residues. The V gene end was trimmed by 3 bases and the J gene end by 8 bases; junction bases not matched to a gene: 5. Written as DNA, the CDR3 is TGTGCCATCAGTGATCAGGGGGCCTTGGGGGAGCTGTTTTTT. Its protein is CAISDQGALGELFF.

The gene calls are TRBV9 and TRBJ1-1, with D unresolved. The length of the CDR3 is 15 residues. Per germline, CDR1 SGDLS and CDR2 YYNGEE. Deletions cut 3 bases from V and 1 base from J, with 13 bases between. CDR3 sequence: CASSAAIGQNTEAFF. DNA of the CDR3: TGTGCCAGCAGCGCCGCGATTGGGCAGAACACTGAAGCTTTCTTT.

The CDR3 protein is CASTSDRSSGNTIYF. The DNA of the CDR3 is TGTGCCAGCACCTCGGACAGAAGCTCTGGAAACACCATATATTTT. The rearrangement links TRBV21-1 to TRBJ1-3; the table's D gene call, TRBD1, was not cross checked with the DNA. TRBV21-1 is listed as a pseudogene. The length of the CDR3 is 15 residues.

The rearrangement uses TRBV19 and TRBJ2-3, with D possibly being TRBD1 (5 bases). Trimming took off 4 bases at V and 1 base at J, with 9 bases between the two ends. This CDR3 is 14 amino acids long. In germline, CDR1 is LNHDA, CDR2 SQIVND (reference sequence). The CDR3 sequence: CASSNRWGTDTQYF. For the CDR3, the DNA is TGTGCCAGTAGTAACAGGTGGGGCACAGATACGCAGTATTTT.

The chain links TRBV7-9 to TRBJ1-2; D is possibly TRBD1 (6 bases). Germline-derived CDR1 and CDR2 are SEHNR and FQNEAQ (reference sequence). CDR3 length: 12 amino acids. The V end lost 2 bases, the J end lost 12 bases, and 13 bases lay between the germline ends. Here the CDR3 DNA reads TGTGCCAGCAGCTTATTACAGGGTCTCCACACCTTC. Its translation is CASSLLQGLHTF.

The V gene is TRBV6-4, the J gene TRBJ2-6, with 8 nucleotides matching TRBD1. The V gene end was trimmed by 5 bases and the J gene end by 0 bases; junction bases not matched to a gene: 6. Germline V gene lookup returns CDR1 MRHNA and CDR2 SNTAGT. The CDR3 sequence is 17 residues long. As DNA, the CDR3 is TGTGCCAGCAGTCCCGGGACAGGTAACTCTGGGGCCAACGTCCTGACTTTC. Amino acids: CASSPGTGNSGANVLTF.

The chain carries TRBV10-3 and TRBJ2-7; TRBD1 agrees at 8 bases. V trimming: 6 bases; J trimming: 5 bases; junction bases outside the gene matches: 6. CDR3 length equals 13 residues. Germline V lookup: CDR1 ENHRY, CDR2 SYGVKD. CDR3 in amino acids: CAISPRGQDEQYF. CDR3 sequence (DNA): TGTGCCATCAGCCCCAGGGGGCAAGACGAGCAGTACTTC.

CDR3 nucleotide sequence: TGTGCCAGCAGTGAGGGGGGGCTCGGCTACACCTTC. This sequence encodes CASSEGGLGYTF. This chain connects TRBV6-1 to TRBJ1-2, with D perhaps TRBD1 (6 bases). Germline V gives CDR1 MNHNS, CDR2 SASEGT. The CDR3 length is 12 residues. Trimming took 3 bases from V and 8 from J, leaving 10 bases between them.

CDR3 nucleotides: TGTGCCAGCAGCTCTGATGGGACAGTCTCTGGAAACACCATATATTTT. It yields the protein CASSSDGTVSGNTIYF. This rearrangement joins TRBV5-6 to TRBJ1-3; 7 bases agree with TRBD1. The CDR3 loop spans 16 amino acids. Germline-derived CDR1 and CDR2 are SGHDT and YYEEEE. Trimming at V came to 3 bases and at J to 0 bases, leaving 6 bases not matched to a gene.

Here the CDR3 DNA reads TGTGCCAGCAGTTCGCGACAGGTGGGGGAGACCCAGTACTTC. Its protein is CASSSRQVGETQYF. The chain is built from TRBV6-5 and TRBJ2-5, with TRBD1 as a possible D gene (6 bases). The CDR3 spans 14 residues. The ends were cut back, 4 bases at V and 5 bases at J, with 14 bases in the middle. The germline V gene has CDR1 MNHEY and CDR2 SVGAGI.